This entry features one TCR beta chain sequence. This record belongs to a study of shared clonotypes between healthy human individuals. The wider study: Donors were a couple of women and a few men aged 18 to 49.

The assay ran at deep level. Template amounts of 300 to 350 ng DNA, roughly 28,000 T cell genomes, were employed in unsorted PBMC replicate PCRs. In the source study's methods: Junction-only sequences without quality scores came from ImmunoSEQ, so filtering differed. Sequenced by immunoSEQ multiplex PCR; TCRdb stores in-frame clones only, minus some. V, J and clone size derive from that table, while D and trimming were established from the DNA sequence. The sample consists of under 600,000 clones, 60% to 80% of them appearing once. With 5 bases clipped from V and 9 bases from J, the junction kept 4 bases outside the gene matches. CDR3 length: 12 amino acids. Germline assignment: CDR1 SGHAT and CDR2 FQNNGV.

This sequence was found in a woman in her 40s in good health. Some clones in this sample may be carry-over from other donors' samples. The sequenced sample consisted of PBMCs. The chain employs TRBV11-2 and TRBJ2-3; TRBD2 agrees at 8 bases. CDR3 loop: CASSLERGTQYF. DNA for the CDR3: TGTGCCAGCAGCCTGGAGCGGGGGACGCAGTATTTT.